A single sample gave rise to the 18 T cell receptor beta chains below, sequenced in a study of cytomegalovirus exposure and HLA in healthy donors. 13 Jbeta primers and 60 Vbeta primers were used for the PCR. Clones were sequenced by immunoSEQ multiplex PCR, and TCRdb holds only the in-frame ones, with some missing. The sample yields 250,000 to 350,000 clones, 85% to 90% seen once. The sequencing input was PBMCs. Receptors were obtained from a woman between 18 and 30 years old in good health and CMV-seronegative.

The chain couples TRBV5-6 to TRBJ2-4; 9 bases match TRBD1. Germline V lookup: CDR1 SGHDT, CDR2 YYEEEE. The J segment lost 6 bases and the V segment lost 3 bases, leaving 4 bases of the junction unmatched. The CDR3 is made up of 14 amino acids. The CDR3 spells CASSYSDRGNIQYF. The CDR3 DNA sequence: TGTGCCAGCAGCTATTCGGACAGGGGAAACATTCAGTACTTC.

The rearrangement joins TRBV18 to TRBJ2-1; 7 bases fit TRBD1. Per germline, CDR1 KGHSH and CDR2 LQKENI. The CDR3 loop spans 18 amino acids. V shed 3 bases, J shed 0 bases, and the junction held 11 bases outside the gene matches. CDR3 DNA: TGTGCCAGCTCACCCTTCGAGGGGGCTCAGTCCTCCTACAATGAGCAGTTCTTC. This translates into CASSPFEGAQSSYNEQFF.

This chain uses TRBV2 with TRBJ1-1; 8 positions agree with TRBD1. The CDR3 consists of 14 residues. V dropped 6 bases and J dropped 5; count of bases not matched to a gene: 8. Germline CDR1 is SNHLY and CDR2 is FYNNEI. The CDR3 DNA sequence: TGTGCCAGCAGGGAAACAGGGGGAGGTACTGAAGCTTTCTTT. This encodes CASRETGGGTEAFF.

The chain is built from TRBV27 and TRBJ2-7; 15 bases fit TRBD2. There are 17 residues in the CDR3. Germline V gene sequence: CDR1 MNHEY, CDR2 SMNVEV (reference sequence). The V and J ends lost 2 bases and 4 bases, in that order; junction bases with no gene match: 6. This CDR3 reads CASSLVRTSGGAYEQYF. CDR3 nucleotide sequence: TGTGCCAGCAGTTTAGTTCGGACTAGCGGGGGGGCGTACGAGCAGTACTTC.

The chain joins TRBV30 to TRBJ1-3; TRBD1 is a possible D gene (6 bases). V lost 3 bases and J 3 bases, leaving 15 bases between the germline ends. There are 15 residues in the CDR3. CDR1 GTSNPN and CDR2 SVGIG come from the germline V gene (reference sequence). In DNA form, the CDR3 reads TGTGCCTGGAGAGAAGGGGGGGTCGTTGGAAACACCATATATTTT. It specifies CAWREGGVVGNTIYF. Together with reference TRBV30 and TRBJ1-3, the CDR3 gives the full variable domain: SQTIHQWPATLVQPVGSPLSLECTVEGTSNPNLYWYRQAAGRGLQLLFYSVGIGQISSEVPQNLSASRPQDRQFILSSKKLLLSDSGFYLCAWREGGVVGNTIYFGEGSWLTVV.

The V call is TRBV6-5, the J call TRBJ1-2, with a possible D match to TRBD1 (5 bases). The CDR3 totals 11 residues. The germline V gene has CDR1 MNHEY and CDR2 SVGAGI. The chain's CDR3 is CASGGDDGYTF. CDR3 sequence (DNA): TGTGCAAGCGGGGGGGACGATGGCTACACCTTC.

This chain links TRBV5-1 with TRBJ2-6; D possibly corresponds to TRBD1 (6 bases). V was trimmed by 4 bases and J by 0 bases, leaving 17 bases between them. The CDR3 totals 18 residues. Germline V gene lookup returns CDR1 SGHRS and CDR2 YFSETQ. The chain's CDR3 is CASSQRTEISSGANVLTF. The CDR3 DNA follows: TGCGCCAGCAGCCAAAGGACAGAAATAAGCTCTGGGGCCAACGTCCTGACTTTC.

The chain couples TRBV13 to TRBJ1-6; no reliable D call. From germline, CDR1 is PRHDT and CDR2 FYEKMQ (reference sequence). Deletions cut 11 bases from V and 0 bases from J, with 8 bases between. This CDR3 is built from 13 residues. CDR3 coding DNA: TGTGCCTCACAGAGCTCCTATAATTCACCCCTCCACTTT. It yields the protein CASQSSYNSPLHF.

The chain carries TRBV5-1 and TRBJ1-1; D not certain. The CDR3 consists of 16 residues. The V and J ends lost 0 bases and 0 bases respectively, with 12 bases between them. Germline-derived CDR1 and CDR2 are SGHRS and YFSETQ. The CDR3 sequence: CASSLDHQAMNTEAFF. DNA for the CDR3: TGCGCCAGCAGCTTGGACCACCAGGCCATGAACACTGAAGCTTTCTTT.

This clone appeared a single time. V usage is TRBV19 and J usage is TRBJ2-1; the D gene is possibly TRBD1 (6 bases). V was cut by 3 bases and J by 9 bases, with 9 bases left in between. CDR3 length: 12 amino acids. Germline-derived CDR1 and CDR2 are LNHDA and SQIVND (reference sequence). The CDR3: CASSIRGGEQFF. For the CDR3, the DNA is TGTGCCAGTAGTATTCGAGGGGGTGAGCAGTTCTTC.

The chain employs TRBV13 and TRBJ2-2, with 7 bases matching TRBD1. Germline values: CDR1 PRHDT, CDR2 FYEKMQ (reference sequence). The CDR3 is 16 amino acids. The V gene end was trimmed by 0 bases and the J gene end by 5 bases; junction bases not matched to a gene: 6. CDR3 sequence reads: CASSLGRTGVTGELFF. In DNA, the CDR3 is TGTGCCAGCAGCTTAGGCCGGACAGGTGTGACCGGGGAGCTGTTTTTT.

The V gene is TRBV5-1, the J gene TRBJ1-1; D ambiguous. Between the trimmed V and J ends, which lost 0 bases and 1 base, there was a span of 7 bases. Germline-derived CDR1 and CDR2 are SGHRS and YFSETQ. The CDR3 has 14 residues. CDR3 in amino acids: CASSLDVGNTEAFF. As DNA, the CDR3 is TGCGCCAGCAGCTTGGATGTCGGGAACACTGAAGCTTTCTTT.

This chain joins TRBV5-1 and TRBJ1-2, with TRBD1 matching 12 bases. The germline V gene encodes CDR1 SGHRS and CDR2 YFSETQ. CDR3 length equals 17 residues. After removal of 1 base from V and 0 bases from J, the junction contained 4 bases not matched to a gene. CDR3 sequence: CASSLPGQGASNYGYTF. The CDR3, as DNA: TGCGCCAGCAGCTTGCCGGGACAGGGGGCCTCTAACTATGGCTACACCTTC.

As DNA, the CDR3 is TGCGCCAGCAGACTTCAAGGAGGTTCCTACGAGCAGTACTTC. Its translation: CASRLQGGSYEQYF. The chain is built from TRBV5-1 and TRBJ2-7, with D perhaps matching TRBD2 (5 bases). CDR1 and CDR2 (germline): SGHRS, YFSETQ. Trimming took off 5 bases at V and 1 base at J, with 13 bases between the two ends. This CDR3 has 14 residues.

This chain uses TRBV30 with TRBJ2-1; TRBD2 aligns across 15 bases. This CDR3 contains 12 residues. CDR1 is GTSNPN and CDR2 is SVGIG in the germline V gene (reference sequence). V was clipped by 7 bases and J by 15 bases; unmatched bases: 7. The DNA for the CDR3 is TGTGCCTCGCCGGGACTAGCGGGGGGAAGGTTCTTC. It specifies CASPGLAGGRFF.

This chain links TRBV30 with TRBJ1-2; D is uncertain. Germline values: CDR1 GTSNPN, CDR2 SVGIG (reference sequence). The CDR3 extends over 14 amino acids. The V end was cut by 3 bases, the J end by 6 bases, with 17 bases between. The chain's CDR3 is CAWSPLRRGDGYTF. The CDR3 coding sequence is TGTGCCTGGAGCCCGTTGCGTCGCGGAGATGGCTACACCTTC.

The chain has TRBV29-1 and TRBJ2-7, with 10 bases aligning to TRBD1. Germline loops: CDR1 SQVTM, CDR2 ANQGSEA. V shed 4 bases, J shed 0 bases, and the junction held 0 bases outside the gene matches. The CDR3 contains 13 residues. The CDR3 sequence: CSVGTGGSYEQYF. In DNA, the CDR3 is TGCAGCGTTGGGACAGGGGGCTCCTACGAGCAGTACTTC.

The chain couples TRBV2 to TRBJ1-1; 9 positions agree with TRBD1. This CDR3 comprises 15 residues. The V gene end was trimmed by 6 bases and the J gene end by 0 bases; junction bases not matched to a gene: 5. Germline CDR1 SNHLY, CDR2 FYNNEI. The CDR3 DNA is TGTGCCAGCAGCCAGACAGGGGGAATGAACACTGAAGCTTTCTTT. This sequence encodes CASSQTGGMNTEAFF. The full variable domain, in which reference TRBV2 and TRBJ1-1 provide the parts outside the CDR3, is EPEVTQTPSHQVTQMGQEVILRCVPISNHLYFYWYRQILGQKVEFLVSFYNNEISEKSEIFDDQFSVERPDGSNFTLKIRSTKLEDSAMYFCASSQTGGMNTEAFFGQGTRLTVV.